These 10 T cell receptor beta chains share one sample of origin, sequenced in a study of blood T cell repertoires in COVID-19. TCRdb keeps only in-frame clones here, not all; method: immunoSEQ multiplex PCR. The sample carries roughly 80,000 clones, roughly 88% recorded once. Sequencing was carried out using peripheral blood. These receptors were collected from a man aged 45 to 65 with active COVID-19.

The V and J genes are TRBV4-1 and TRBJ1-4, with D unresolved. V was clipped by 4 bases and J by 8 bases, with 8 bases between them. The CDR3 has 12 amino acids. CDR1 and CDR2 from the germline V gene are MGHRA and YSYEKL. CDR3 amino acids: CASSPLGEKLFF. The CDR3 DNA is TGCGCCAGCAGCCCTCTAGGAGAAAAACTGTTTTTT.

The chain recombines TRBV2 with TRBJ1-1; D remains ambiguous. In germline, CDR1 is SNHLY, CDR2 FYNNEI. CDR3 length equals 14 residues. V lost 7 bases and J lost 6, with 18 bases in between. The CDR3 coding sequence is TGTGCCAGCATAGAGGGCCAAATCGGGGCTGAAGCTTTCTTT. Translating gives CASIEGQIGAEAFF.

The chain joins TRBV6-6 to TRBJ1-1; 8 nucleotides match TRBD1. Germline V gene lookup returns CDR1 MNHNY and CDR2 SVGAGI (reference sequence). Trimming cost V 5 bases and J 4 bases; bases outside gene matches: 15. The CDR3 consists of 17 residues. Here the CDR3 DNA reads TGTGCCAGCAGTCCCGGGACAGGTCTCCGATCAGGCACTGAAGCTTTCTTT. This translates into CASSPGTGLRSGTEAFF.

The chain uses TRBV5-6 and TRBJ1-4; D gene unclear. CDR1 is SGHDT, CDR2 YYEEEE, per germline. Between the trimmed V and J ends, which lost 2 bases and 0 bases, there was a span of 8 bases. CDR3 length: 15 amino acids. The CDR3 here is CASSFSYATNEKLFF. CDR3 nucleotide sequence: TGTGCCAGCAGCTTTAGCTACGCAACTAATGAAAAACTGTTTTTT.

The gene calls are TRBV5-4 and TRBJ2-2, with D perhaps TRBD1 (6 bases). CDR3 size: 15 residues. The V end was cut by 3 bases, the J end by 1 base, with 10 bases between. Germline V gene sequence: CDR1 SGHNT, CDR2 YYREEE (reference sequence). The CDR3 spells CASSSDRWNTGELFF. The CDR3 nucleotides are TGTGCCAGCAGCTCCGACAGGTGGAACACCGGGGAGCTGTTTTTT.

This clone has just one count. This chain uses TRBV24-1 with TRBJ2-5; 8 nucleotides line up with TRBD1. Germline V gene lookup returns CDR1 KGHDR and CDR2 SFDVKD. The ends lost 3 bases at V and 4 bases at J; junction bases unmatched: 6. This CDR3 region has 15 residues. DNA for the CDR3: TGTGCCACCAGTGATCCGACAGGGGAAGGAGAGACCCAGTACTTC. Protein sequence: CATSDPTGEGETQYF.

The gene calls are TRBV19 and TRBJ2-3; 9 bases are a match to TRBD1. This CDR3 comprises 18 residues. The ends lost 3 bases at V and 3 bases at J; junction bases unmatched: 13. CDR1 and CDR2 (germline): LNHDA, SQIVND (reference sequence). The CDR3 DNA reads TGTGCCAGTAGTATGAGGGGAATTACAGGGGGCAGGACAGATACGCAGTATTTT. Translation: CASSMRGITGGRTDTQYF.

The rearrangement joins TRBV19 to TRBJ2-1; TRBD2 aligns across 10 bases. With 5 bases clipped from V and 7 bases from J, the junction kept 2 bases outside the gene matches. CDR3 length: 13 residues. Germline assignment: CDR1 LNHDA and CDR2 SQIVND (reference sequence). CDR3 sequence reads: CASSVAGGNEQFF. The CDR3 DNA is TGTGCCAGTAGTGTAGCGGGAGGAAATGAGCAGTTCTTC. The variable domain in full, with the rest retrieved from reference TRBV19 and TRBJ2-1, is DGGITQSPKYLFRKEGQNVTLSCEQNLNHDAMYWYRQDPGQGLRLIYYSQIVNDFQKGDIAEGYSVSREKKESFPLTVTSAQKNPTAFYLCASSVAGGNEQFFGPGTRLTVL.

The chain combines TRBV21-1 with TRBJ2-3; the table calls TRBD2, which could not be checked here. TRBV21-1 is tagged as a pseudogene. This CDR3 comprises 19 residues. The CDR3: CASSIRTSGSIPTTDTQYF. CDR3 bases: TGTGCCAGCAGCATACGGACTAGCGGGAGTATCCCCACTACAGATACGCAGTATTTT.

The CDR3 nucleotides are TGTGCCAGCTCCCGGACTAGCGGGATAGCAGAGACCCAGTACTTC. It yields the protein CASSRTSGIAETQYF. This chain uses TRBV18 with TRBJ2-5, with 12 positions matching TRBD2. This CDR3 has 15 residues. V trimming: 6 bases; J trimming: 4 bases; junction bases outside the gene matches: 6. Germline CDR1 KGHSH, CDR2 LQKENI.